The subject of this entry is one T cell receptor (beta chain). Its ends do not fully match the called genes, so a read error is possible. This record comes from a study of shared clonotypes between healthy human individuals. Overall study context: Those who served as donors were two women and three men between the ages of 18 and 49.

Memory CD4+ cells were the fraction left after CD45RA+ naive selection. The CDR3 totals 13 residues. The V gene's germline CDR1 is SSHAT and CDR2 FNYEAQ (reference sequence). Profiled with immunoSEQ multiplex PCR; TCRdb holds only in-frame clones, not every one. The sample shows about 2,500,000 clones, approximately 94% of them seen only once. This TCR was recovered from a man aged 18 to 30 in good health. The sequenced material came from naive CD4+ T cells sorted from blood. The subset denotes: CD45RA+ positively selected. The chain has TRBV7-7 and TRBJ2-6, with D hard to call. In DNA, the CDR3 is TGTGCCAGCACACAAAGTCGGGCCAATGTCCTGACTTTC. This sequence encodes CASTQSRANVLTF.